Below, 21 T cell receptor beta chains from the same sample are listed, as sequenced in a study of cytomegalovirus exposure and HLA in healthy donors. Assay: immunoSEQ multiplex PCR; the TCRdb copy retains only in-frame clones and omits some. The table shows 100,000 to 150,000 clones, with 75% to 90% occurring only once. The source material was PBMCs. These receptors came from a woman younger than 35 in good health and CMV-seronegative.

The chain carries TRBV27 and TRBJ1-5; 10 bases match TRBD1. The CDR3 contains 14 residues. V shed 4 bases and J 6 bases; nucleotides not matched to a gene: 3. Germline CDR1 and CDR2: MNHEY and SMNVEV (reference sequence). This CDR3 reads CASSSGQGVQPQHF. The CDR3 DNA reads as TGTGCCAGCAGTTCCGGACAGGGGGTTCAGCCCCAGCATTTT.

This sequence joins TRBV5-1 and TRBJ2-1; TRBD1 is a possible D gene (5 bases). V lost 2 bases and J 9 bases, leaving 18 bases between the germline ends. Germline V lookup: CDR1 SGHRS, CDR2 YFSETQ. This CDR3 is 15 amino acids long. CDR3 sequence: CASSFGSARTFEQFF. In DNA, the CDR3 is TGCGCCAGCAGCTTTGGCTCCGCTCGGACATTTGAGCAGTTCTTC. Full variable domain (missing parts from reference TRBV5-1 and TRBJ2-1): KAGVTQTPRYLIKTRGQQVTLSCSPISGHRSVSWYQQTPGQGLQFLFEYFSETQRNKGNFPGRFSGRQFSNSRSEMNVSTLELGDSALYLCASSFGSARTFEQFFGPGTRLTVL.

This chain joins TRBV15 and TRBJ2-7, with D maybe TRBD2 (6 bases). The CDR3 contains 15 residues. The V gene lost 0 bases and the J gene lost 4 bases, with 13 bases spanning the gap. Germline CDR1 LNHNV, CDR2 YYDKDF (reference sequence). CDR3 residues: CATSRDRRVWYEQYF. CDR3 DNA: TGTGCCACCAGCAGAGATCGGAGGGTTTGGTACGAGCAGTACTTC.

The rearrangement links TRBV19 to TRBJ2-1; 8 bases fit TRBD2. Germline loops: CDR1 LNHDA, CDR2 SQIVND (reference sequence). Germline trimming cut 7 bases from V and 0 bases from J; bases unmatched to any gene: 5. The CDR3 loop spans 15 amino acids. The DNA for the CDR3 is TGTGCCAGTAAGATAGCGGGGAGCTCCTACAATGAGCAGTTCTTC. Translated: CASKIAGSSYNEQFF.

This chain links TRBV6-6 with TRBJ1-1; possibly TRBD1 for D (6 bases). Trimming removed 2 bases from V and 5 bases from J, with 15 bases in between. Germline-derived CDR1 and CDR2 are MNHNY and SVGAGI (reference sequence). There are 15 residues in the CDR3. CDR3 region: CASSYGGSGWTEAFF. The CDR3 DNA follows: TGTGCCAGCAGTTACGGGGGCAGTGGGTGGACTGAAGCTTTCTTT.

This chain uses TRBV7-9 with TRBJ2-7; the D gene is possibly TRBD2 (5 bases). The CDR3 is 12 amino acids. Trimming took 0 bases from V and 9 from J, leaving 9 bases between them. Germline lookup yields CDR1 SEHNR and CDR2 FQNEAQ (reference sequence). The CDR3 DNA sequence: TGTGCCAGCAGCTTAGCCTCACGGGGGCAGTACTTC. Translation: CASSLASRGQYF.

This chain uses TRBV25-1 with TRBJ1-2; D not resolved. The CDR3 runs to 15 residues. Germline V CDR1 and CDR2: MGHDK, SYGVNS. The V and J ends lost 2 bases and 2 bases respectively, with 12 bases between them. The CDR3, as DNA: TGTGCCAGCAGTGAAGGTCGAAGACTGAACTATGGCTACACCTTC. As protein: CASSEGRRLNYGYTF.

This clone was picked up one time. In nucleotides, the CDR3 is TGTGCCAGCAGTGAAGCTTTCGGGCAGCCCCAGCATTTT. Translated: CASSEAFGQPQHF. This chain uses TRBV6-1 with TRBJ1-5; no reliable D call. Germline loops: CDR1 MNHNS, CDR2 SASEGT. This CDR3 comprises 13 residues. V lost 0 bases to trimming and J lost 7 bases, with 7 bases between them.

The chain is built from TRBV10-3 and TRBJ2-5; D not resolved. CDR1 is ENHRY and CDR2 is SYGVKD in the germline V gene. The CDR3 contains 13 residues. V lost 5 bases and J 5 bases, leaving 12 bases between the germline ends. DNA of the CDR3: TGTGCCATCAGTCCGACGGGTGGGGAGACCCAGTACTTC. It codes for CAISPTGGETQYF.

This chain joins TRBV6-5 and TRBJ1-2; TRBD1 agrees at 8 bases. The CDR3 contains 13 residues. Germline values: CDR1 MNHEY, CDR2 SVGAGI. V lost 5 bases and J lost 2; bases outside the gene matches: 1. Written as DNA, the CDR3 is TGTGCCAGCAGTCAGGGGGCGAACTATGGCTACACCTTC. Amino acids: CASSQGANYGYTF.

The chain carries TRBV14 and TRBJ2-7; D not certain. This CDR3 is 16 amino acids long. V lost 1 base, J lost 2 bases, and 15 bases lay in between. Germline CDR1 and CDR2: SGHDN and FVKESK. This CDR3 is CASSQGLRGTTYEQYF. As DNA, the CDR3 is TGTGCCAGCAGCCAAGGTTTACGCGGCACTACCTACGAGCAGTACTTC.

The CDR3 coding sequence is TGCGCCAGCAGATCCCACCAGGGTTTCTATGGCTACACCTTC. Translated: CASRSHQGFYGYTF. V gene TRBV5-1 combines with J gene TRBJ1-2; D might be TRBD1 (5 bases). The CDR3 runs 14 residues. The germline CDR1 and CDR2 sequences are SGHRS and YFSETQ. Trimming pared 5 bases from V and 4 bases from J, leaving 15 bases between.

The gene calls are TRBV7-9 and TRBJ1-6; D not resolved. The germline V gene encodes CDR1 SEHNR and CDR2 FQNEAQ (reference sequence). The CDR3 contains 16 residues. Trimming removed 3 bases at V and 1 base at J, with 10 bases between. Written as DNA, the CDR3 is TGTGCCAGCAGCTTCGGACTCGCGTCCTATAATTCACCCCTCCACTTT. Translated, it gives CASSFGLASYNSPLHF.

This clone was detected only a few times. J is TRBJ1-6 and V is TRBV2, with D possibly being TRBD1 (6 bases). Germline V gene data show CDR1 as SNHLY and CDR2 as FYNNEI. There are 16 residues in the CDR3. Trimming stripped 5 bases from V and 10 bases from J, with 21 bases between. The CDR3 protein is CASSTRQVPSGSPLHF. As DNA, the CDR3 is TGTGCCAGCAGTACTAGACAGGTCCCTTCTGGGTCACCCCTCCACTTT.

In its sample, this clone was seen once. The chain combines TRBV7-6 with TRBJ2-1; D not resolved. This CDR3 is built from 13 residues. Germline V CDR1 and CDR2: SGHVS, FNYEAQ. V was pared by 5 bases and J by 5 bases, with 10 bases between. CDR3 bases: TGTGCCAGCAGCCACAACAGAGACAATGAGCAGTTCTTC. Encoded protein: CASSHNRDNEQFF.

The gene calls are TRBV10-2 and TRBJ2-1; D is unclear. CDR1 is WSHSY and CDR2 is SAAADI in the germline V gene. The CDR3 is 10 residues long. Trimming removed 7 bases at V and 6 bases at J, with 4 bases between. The CDR3 region has the DNA TGCGCCAGCACCGGCAATGAGCAGTTCTTC. This encodes CASTGNEQFF.

This clone was seen only once. The V and J genes are TRBV29-1 and TRBJ2-5, with 9 bases fitting TRBD1. J gave up 4 bases and V 6 bases, and 18 bases lay outside the gene matches. The CDR3 runs 17 residues. Germline loops: CDR1 SQVTM, CDR2 ANQGSEA. The CDR3 here is CSVKEGQGWEFTETQYF. Here the CDR3 DNA reads TGCAGCGTCAAGGAGGGACAGGGTTGGGAATTTACAGAGACCCAGTACTTC.

V and J are TRBV7-3 and TRBJ1-4, with 9 bases aligning to TRBD1. The CDR3 is made up of 15 amino acids. J lost 7 bases, V lost 6 bases, and 9 bases had no gene match. Germline CDR1 is SGHTA and CDR2 is FQGTGA. CDR3 in amino acids: CASRKTGGWGEKLFF. CDR3 coding DNA: TGTGCCAGCAGGAAAACAGGGGGCTGGGGTGAAAAACTGTTTTTT.

J is TRBJ1-2 and V is TRBV6-6; perhaps TRBD1 as D (5 bases). Trimming stripped 6 bases from V and 6 bases from J, with 11 bases between. CDR3 size: 12 residues. Germline V gene data show CDR1 as MNHNY and CDR2 as SVGAGI (reference sequence). The CDR3: CASSPQGNGYTF. The CDR3 nucleotides read TGTGCCAGCAGCCCCCAGGGAAATGGCTACACCTTC.

The V call is TRBV11-3, the J call TRBJ2-1; 9 nucleotides match TRBD2. The CDR3 length is 14 residues. From germline, CDR1 is SGHNT and CDR2 YENEEA. The ends lost 4 bases at V and 6 bases at J; junction bases unmatched: 4. The CDR3 loop is CASSSGTSFNEQFF. Written as DNA, the CDR3 is TGTGCCAGCAGCTCCGGGACTAGCTTCAATGAGCAGTTCTTC.

V usage is TRBV18 and J usage is TRBJ1-1; D is unclear. Trimming left V 3 bases short and J 1 base short, with 9 bases between. The CDR3 has 14 residues. Germline assignment: CDR1 KGHSH and CDR2 LQKENI. In DNA form, the CDR3 reads TGTGCCAGCTCACCCCCGTCGAGGAACACTGAAGCTTTCTTT. Its translation: CASSPPSRNTEAFF.